This T cell receptor beta chain came from a study of CD8 T cells in Susac syndrome. With random hexamers, reverse transcription was performed on roughly 0.5 to 1 ug of RNA. Multiplex PCR with immunoSEQ amplified the TCR beta CDR3 across 54 Vbeta and 13 Jbeta. Using its own MiXCR run on the immunoSEQ multiplex PCR reads, TCRdb lists one record per CDR3 protein. This sample has fewer than 200,000 distinct CDR3 sequences, with approximately 94% found just once. CDR1 SQVTM and CDR2 ANQGSEA come from the germline V gene. The CDR3 sequence is 14 residues long. V lost 0 bases and J lost 5, with 12 bases in between.

The sample consisted of CD4+ T cells from PBMCs. The clonotype was recovered from a human donor with Susac syndrome. This chain joins TRBV29-1 and TRBJ2-3; a weak D match, TRBD1 (6 bases). CDR3 DNA: TGCAGCGTTGAAGAGGGGGCAGTTGGAGATACGCAGTATTTT. Protein: CSVEEGAVGDTQYF.